This TCR beta chain comes out of a study of response to subunit inactivated influenza vaccine listed by TCRdb under 2018. Background for the entire study: Deep quantitative T cell receptor repertoire profiling was used in the study to track responses to a trivalent subunit inactivated influenza vaccine. What the study reported, not specific to this receptor: The authors suggested that each seasonal influenza vaccination may recruit only a limited number of new T cells.

The CDR3 measures 14 amino acids from cysteine to phenylalanine. Just CDR3 DNA is preserved here, 42 bases in frame from base 1. Trimming at the junction amounts to 0 bases on V and 4 bases on J, and the germline ends lie 12 bases apart. CDR1 and CDR2 are read off the germline V gene (reference sequence) as DFQATT and SNEGSKA. The time point label here, explained by the study, means: 45 to 50 days after influenza vaccine administration. This clonotype was counted only a few times. The target of this receptor is not known. Per-base quality was not reported, and no clone a single base away is much larger than it. Library creation used RT-PCR. This sample was sequenced with an Illumina HiSeq 2500. The raw public data were reprocessed by TCRdb itself: fastp quality trimming at Q25, MiXCR clonotype calling, in-frame beta chains only. Rows are unified per CDR3 protein, each entry keeping the most common DNA and genes. The sample data list more than 400,000 distinct CDR3 sequences, and 9.5% to 12% of these were observed just once. Roughly 12% of the sample goes to the ten largest clones.

The rearrangement joined TRBV20-1 to TRBJ1-2, and perhaps TRBD1 as D gene, on 5 matching bases. The sample was PBMCs from blood, taken roughly 48 days after vaccination. The receptor was derived from a man aged 50 to 59 who received an inactivated influenza vaccine. Donor details come from another sample of the same person, matched by shared clones. The DNA reads TGCAGTGCTAGAGATAGGACACGAGGCTATGGCTACACCTTC. Its translation reads: CSARDRTRGYGYTF.